These 29 T cell receptor beta chains share one sample of origin, sequenced in a study of T cells after posttransplantation cyclophosphamide (dated by TCRdb to between 2015 and 2016). A control cohort of about a dozen patients who had been given myeloablative marrow transplants with methotrexate plus a calcineurin inhibitor was sampled 1 year after transplant. Library generation was performed with the immunoSEQ multiplex PCR assay. Drawn from immuneACCESS, this table holds only the in-frame rearrangements with V and J called that TCRdb kept. Clones are partly lost; checked studies trace under half to an unresolved V gene and leave the rest unexplained. The sample table contains about 17,000 clones; only one count was recorded for more than 80% of them. Under 3.5% of the sample belongs to the ten largest clones. Sequencing used PBMCs, obtained nearly 450 days after allogeneic stem cell transplant with calcineurin inhibitor and methotrexate. All receptors derive from a young adult male patient who received an allogeneic stem cell transplant from an unrelated donor, was CMV-positive, and had acute and chronic GVHD. After a transplant, certain T cells may trace back to the graft donor.

In its sample, this clone was seen once. The gene calls are TRBV10-3 and TRBJ2-1; tentative D call: TRBD2 (5 bases). CDR1 is ENHRY and CDR2 is SYGVKD in the germline V gene. Trimming took 5 bases from V and 0 from J, leaving 11 bases between them. There are 15 residues in the CDR3. CDR3 loop: CAISRGMSSYNEQFF. In DNA, the CDR3 is TGTGCCATCAGTCGGGGTATGAGCTCCTACAATGAGCAGTTCTTC.

This clone was seen once. The chain joins TRBV5-1 to TRBJ2-6, with D possibly being TRBD1 (5 bases). V lost 7 bases and J lost 0, with 8 bases in between. The CDR3 length is 14 residues. Per the germline V gene, CDR1 is SGHRS and CDR2 is YFSETQ. The CDR3 reads CASAQDSGANVLTF. The DNA of the CDR3 is TGCGCCAGCGCACAGGACTCTGGGGCCAACGTCCTGACTTTC.

The chain carries TRBV7-2 and TRBJ2-2, with 7 bases identical to TRBD1. Per the germline V gene, CDR1 is SGHTA and CDR2 is FQGNSA. The CDR3 totals 13 residues. Germline trimming cut 5 bases from V and 5 bases from J; bases unmatched to any gene: 2. CDR3 sequence reads: CASSLQGTGELFF. In DNA, the CDR3 is TGTGCCAGCAGCCTACAGGGGACCGGGGAGCTGTTTTTT.

The rearrangement uses TRBV2 and TRBJ1-1; D not certain. The CDR3 contains 11 residues. V was shortened by 7 bases and J by 11 bases, with 14 bases between the two germline ends. The V gene's germline CDR1 is SNHLY and CDR2 FYNNEI. In nucleotides, the CDR3 is TGTGCCAGCATCGGGTTCACTCGGGCTTTCTTT. This sequence encodes CASIGFTRAFF.

This sequence joins TRBV6-5 and TRBJ2-3; 8 nucleotides line up with TRBD1. The CDR3 has 15 amino acids. Germline V CDR1 and CDR2: MNHEY, SVGAGI. Trimming removed 1 base from V and 6 bases from J; junction bases left unmatched: 6. The CDR3 nucleotides are TGTGCCAGCAGTTACTGGGGACAGGACCAGGATACGCAGTATTTT. Its protein is CASSYWGQDQDTQYF.

This clone showed up just once. The chain joins TRBV28 to TRBJ2-2; 9 bases are shared with TRBD2. The germline V gene encodes CDR1 MDHEN and CDR2 SYDVKM. The CDR3 extends over 18 amino acids. V gave up 5 bases and J gave up 7 bases; unmatched junction bases: 17. This CDR3 is CASSPRGSGRPMGGELFF. Written as DNA, the CDR3 is TGTGCCAGCAGTCCCAGGGGAAGCGGGAGGCCCATGGGCGGGGAGCTGTTTTTT.

This chain connects TRBV29-1 to TRBJ1-1, with TRBD1 matching over 9 bases. V lost 3 bases, J lost 5 bases, and 4 bases stayed unmatched. Germline CDR1 reads SQVTM; CDR2 reads ANQGSEA. This CDR3 region has 13 residues. CDR3 residues: CSVDDRGGTEAFF. In nucleotides, the CDR3 is TGCAGCGTTGATGACAGGGGGGGGACTGAAGCTTTCTTT.

J is TRBJ2-3 and V is TRBV9; perhaps TRBD2 as D (7 bases). Germline V gene lookup returns CDR1 SGDLS and CDR2 YYNGEE. Deletions cut 0 bases from V and 1 base from J, with 21 bases between. The CDR3 totals 19 residues. The CDR3 DNA reads TGTGCCAGCAGCGTAGGGCCAGGGGATCGTAGCGGGCGCACAGATACGCAGTATTTT. Translating it yields CASSVGPGDRSGRTDTQYF.

The CDR3 nucleotides are TGTGCCAGTAGACCTGGTTGGACTAGCGGGGACGCCTACGAGCAGTACTTC. It codes for CASRPGWTSGDAYEQYF. The chain couples TRBV19 to TRBJ2-7, with 12 bases lining up with TRBD2. CDR1 is LNHDA, CDR2 SQIVND, per germline (reference sequence). The CDR3 sequence is 17 residues long. Unmatched junction bases numbered 11, after V lost 6 bases and J lost 2 bases.

The V and J genes are TRBV5-1 and TRBJ2-3, with a possible D match to TRBD1 (5 bases). Germline V gene sequence: CDR1 SGHRS, CDR2 YFSETQ. The CDR3 extends over 12 amino acids. With 1 base removed from V and 6 bases from J, the gap between germline ends came to 6 bases. CDR3 DNA sequence: TGCGCCAGCAGCTTGTCAGGGGATACGCAGTATTTT. Residues: CASSLSGDTQYF.

The gene calls are TRBV18 and TRBJ2-5, with D perhaps TRBD2 (5 bases). V dropped 2 bases and J dropped 9 bases, with 10 bases sitting between them. This CDR3 is built from 12 residues. Germline V CDR1 and CDR2: KGHSH, LQKENI. The CDR3 region has the DNA TGTGCCAGCTCACCATTAAGGGAGCCCCAGTACTTC. Encoded protein: CASSPLREPQYF.

The gene calls are TRBV11-2 and TRBJ1-6, with 9 bases matching TRBD1. Per the germline V gene, CDR1 is SGHAT and CDR2 is FQNNGV. CDR3 length equals 14 residues. After removal of 0 bases from V and 10 bases from J, the junction contained 1 base not matched to a gene. DNA of the CDR3: TGTGCCAGCAGCTTAGAACAGGGGGCATCACCCCTCCACTTT. As protein: CASSLEQGASPLHF.

J is TRBJ1-5 and V is TRBV6-6; possibly TRBD1 for D (6 bases). This CDR3 contains 16 residues. The V gene's germline CDR1 is MNHNY and CDR2 SVGAGI (reference sequence). V lost 6 bases to trimming and J lost 2 bases, with 17 bases between them. In nucleotides, the CDR3 is TGTGCCAGCAGAACCGGGCAGGGGCAACGCAATCAGCCCCAGCATTTT. This gives the protein CASRTGQGQRNQPQHF.

The count of this clone is one. The chain combines TRBV4-3 with TRBJ2-5; D is possibly TRBD2 (5 bases). This CDR3 has 16 amino acids. Trimming left V 0 bases short and J 4 bases short, with 15 bases between. Germline-derived CDR1 and CDR2 are LGHNA and YSLEER. Written as DNA, the CDR3 is TGCGCCAGCAGCCAAGATTCACTAGAAGGGAGAGAGACCCAGTACTTC. This sequence encodes CASSQDSLEGRETQYF.

This clone has only a few counts. The V gene is TRBV6-6, the J gene TRBJ1-1; TRBD1 might be the D (6 bases). Trimming left V 5 bases short and J 5 bases short, with 18 bases between. Germline lookup yields CDR1 MNHNY and CDR2 SVGAGI (reference sequence). The CDR3 is made up of 15 amino acids. The CDR3 sequence: CASSHGAGVETEAFF. DNA for the CDR3: TGTGCCAGCAGTCACGGGGCAGGGGTGGAAACTGAAGCTTTCTTT.

A single count supports this clone. The chain is built from TRBV4-1 and TRBJ2-2, with 9 bases identical to TRBD2. This CDR3 has 18 residues. Unmatched junction bases numbered 8, after V lost 0 bases and J lost 3 bases. CDR1 MGHRA and CDR2 YSYEKL come from the germline V gene. In DNA form, the CDR3 reads TGCGCCAGCAGCCAAGACCCTCGGACTAGCGCTTACACCGGGGAGCTGTTTTTT. It specifies CASSQDPRTSAYTGELFF.

J is TRBJ2-1 and V is TRBV19; TRBD1 matches at 8 bases. The CDR3 is made up of 14 amino acids. The germline V gene has CDR1 LNHDA and CDR2 SQIVND (reference sequence). Trimming at V came to 5 bases and at J to 3 bases, leaving 3 bases not matched to a gene. CDR3 nucleotide sequence: TGTGCCAGTAGTTCGGGGACAGGCTACAATGAGCAGTTCTTC. This codes for CASSSGTGYNEQFF. The variable domain in full, completed from reference TRBV19 and TRBJ2-1, reads DGGITQSPKYLFRKEGQNVTLSCEQNLNHDAMYWYRQDPGQGLRLIYYSQIVNDFQKGDIAEGYSVSREKKESFPLTVTSAQKNPTAFYLCASSSGTGYNEQFFGPGTRLTVL.

DNA of the CDR3: TGTGCCAGCAGTCCTCCGGGAGAGGGGCTGAAAAACATTCAGTACTTC. It is translated as CASSPPGEGLKNIQYF. The chain uses TRBV6-6 and TRBJ2-4, with D perhaps matching TRBD2 (6 bases). The germline V gene has CDR1 MNHNY and CDR2 SVGAGI (reference sequence). The CDR3 runs to 16 residues. Trimming took 5 bases from V and 4 from J, leaving 18 bases between them.

The chain couples TRBV18 to TRBJ2-5, with D unclear. The CDR3 is made up of 13 amino acids. Trimming took 6 bases from V and 2 from J, leaving 10 bases between them. Germline CDR1 is KGHSH and CDR2 is LQKENI. CDR3 coding DNA: TGTGCCAGCTCTCAGAACCAACAAGAGACCCAGTACTTC. This gives the protein CASSQNQQETQYF.

The genes are TRBV11-2 and TRBJ1-1; D remains ambiguous. V was clipped by 7 bases and J by 0 bases, with 12 bases between them. The CDR3 loop spans 14 amino acids. The germline V gene has CDR1 SGHAT and CDR2 FQNNGV. In DNA, the CDR3 is TGTGCCAGCACCTGGGAGCCGATGAACACTGAAGCTTTCTTT. It translates to CASTWEPMNTEAFF.

This chain connects TRBV7-3 to TRBJ1-2; 10 bases map to TRBD1. V lost 2 bases and J lost 7; bases outside the gene matches: 1. Germline CDR1 and CDR2: SGHTA and FQGTGA. The CDR3 totals 13 residues. CDR3 DNA: TGTGCCAGCAGCTTAGGGACAGGGGTTGGCTACACCTTC. Translated, it gives CASSLGTGVGYTF.

The chain combines TRBV7-3 with TRBJ1-2, with TRBD1 matching over 9 bases. Germline V CDR1 and CDR2: SGHTA, FQGTGA. V lost 2 bases and J lost 7; bases outside the gene matches: 8. The CDR3 extends over 15 amino acids. CDR3 residues: CASSLVSTGGSGYTF. The CDR3 DNA is TGTGCCAGCAGCTTAGTCTCCACAGGGGGCTCTGGCTACACCTTC.

The chain couples TRBV6-6 to TRBJ2-1; D unclear. This CDR3 is built from 9 residues. Germline V CDR1 and CDR2: MNHNY, SVGAGI (reference sequence). Deletions cut 6 bases from V and 12 bases from J, with 6 bases between. The CDR3 DNA is TGTGCCAGCAGCCCCATGCAGTTCTTC. It specifies CASSPMQFF.

The CDR3 DNA reads as TGTGCCAGCAGTTTACAAGGGGGCCATCGTTCACCCCTCCACTTT. This translates into CASSLQGGHRSPLHF. V usage is TRBV27 and J usage is TRBJ1-6, with 7 positions matching TRBD1. The CDR3 totals 15 residues. Germline CDR1 reads MNHEY; CDR2 reads SMNVEV (reference sequence). Trimming took 2 bases from V and 9 from J; bases not matched to a gene: 7.

The CDR3 reads CASHPGTGGRRGETQYF. The CDR3 DNA follows: TGTGCCAGCCACCCCGGGACAGGGGGCCGGAGGGGGGAGACCCAGTACTTC. This chain links TRBV28 with TRBJ2-5; 12 nucleotides agree with TRBD1. V lost 8 bases to trimming and J lost 5 bases; unmatched junction nucleotides: 15. Germline V gene sequence: CDR1 MDHEN, CDR2 SYDVKM. This CDR3 region has 17 residues.

This clone was seen just once. The chain joins TRBV27 to TRBJ2-3; 8 nucleotides line up with TRBD2. The germline V gene has CDR1 MNHEY and CDR2 SMNVEV (reference sequence). V was pared by 4 bases and J by 3 bases, with 9 bases of the junction left unmatched. The CDR3 is made up of 16 amino acids. The CDR3 sequence is CASSSGAGDETDTQYF. In DNA, the CDR3 is TGTGCCAGCAGTTCTGGAGCGGGAGATGAGACAGATACGCAGTATTTT.

This clone has only one observation. This rearrangement joins TRBV19 to TRBJ1-5, with TRBD1 matching over 11 bases. There are 18 residues in the CDR3. The germline V gene encodes CDR1 LNHDA and CDR2 SQIVND (reference sequence). The CDR3 DNA is TGTGCTACCTCCCAGTCCCGGGACAGGGGGATGTGGAAGCAGCCCCAGCATTTT. It translates to CATSQSRDRGMWKQPQHF.

The chain uses TRBV18 and TRBJ2-2; TRBD2 matches 8 bases. The junction had 9 bases not matched to a gene; V was cut back by 2 bases and J by 7 bases. The CDR3 consists of 16 residues. Germline V gene data show CDR1 as KGHSH and CDR2 as LQKENI. The CDR3 DNA sequence: TGTGCCAGCTCACCATCGGTAGCGGGAATTGGCGGGGAGCTGTTTTTT. Translating gives CASSPSVAGIGGELFF. The complete variable domain, with remaining parts taken from reference TRBV18 and TRBJ2-2, reads NAGVMQNPRHLVRRRGQEARLRCSPMKGHSHVYWYRQLPEEGLKFMVYLQKENIIDESGMPKERFSAEFPKEGPSILRIQQVVRGDSAAYFCASSPSVAGIGGELFFGEGSRLTVL.

The chain is built from TRBV30 and TRBJ2-7, with 7 bases aligning to TRBD2. Losses at the gene ends were 3 bases for V and 7 bases for J; bases not matched to a gene: 6. Looked up from germline, CDR1 is GTSNPN and CDR2 is SVGIG (reference sequence). This CDR3 comprises 12 residues. The CDR3 sequence: CAWRGGMREQYF. As DNA, the CDR3 is TGTGCCTGGAGGGGGGGGATGAGGGAGCAGTACTTC.